This T cell receptor beta chain was captured by sequencing in a study of blood T cell repertoires in COVID-19. Individuals aged roughly 18 to 95 years were recruited from fewer than 25 US areas. Participant reports of clinical history set cohort assignment. Method: immunoSEQ multiplex PCR; TCRdb's copy keeps in-frame clones and lacks some. The data contain about 300,000 clones, approximately 90% of them seen just once; the ten biggest clones take up 3.5% to 5%. The receptor was derived from a man aged 25 to 40 who had recovered from COVID-19. Sequenced sample: PBMCs or T cells enriched from blood (not recorded which).

As DNA, the CDR3 is TGTGCCAGCAGCTACCAGGGGGCGGGCACTGAAGCTTTCTTT. It specifies CASSYQGAGTEAFF. The rearrangement uses TRBV7-9 and TRBJ1-1, with 8 bases that match TRBD1. Losses at the gene ends were 4 bases for V and 4 bases for J; bases not matched to a gene: 5. This CDR3 is 14 amino acids long. The germline V gene encodes CDR1 SEHNR and CDR2 FQNEAQ (reference sequence).